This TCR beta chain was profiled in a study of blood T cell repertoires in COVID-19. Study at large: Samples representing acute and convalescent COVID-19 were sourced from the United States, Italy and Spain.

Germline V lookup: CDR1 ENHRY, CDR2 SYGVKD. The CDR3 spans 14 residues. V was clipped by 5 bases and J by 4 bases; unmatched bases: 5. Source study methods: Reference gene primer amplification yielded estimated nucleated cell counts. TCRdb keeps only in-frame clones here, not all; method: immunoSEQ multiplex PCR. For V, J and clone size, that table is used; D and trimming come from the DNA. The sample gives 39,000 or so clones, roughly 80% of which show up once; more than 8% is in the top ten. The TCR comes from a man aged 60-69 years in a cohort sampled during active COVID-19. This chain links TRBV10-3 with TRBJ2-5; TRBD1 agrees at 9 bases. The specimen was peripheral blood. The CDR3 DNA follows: TGTGCCATCAGTCAGGGACAGGGTGCAGAGACCCAGTACTTC. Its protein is CAISQGQGAETQYF.